The 30 T cell receptor beta chains given below trace back to one sample, sequenced in a study of Graves' ophthalmopathy and Graves' hyperthyroidism. Scientists amplified the TCR beta CDR3 regions from RNA transcripts. HTBI primers served in a first-round RT-PCR, which a second-round multiplex PCR followed. TCRdb independently ran MiXCR on the multiplex PCR reads; one entry per CDR3 protein. The table lists roughly 420,000 distinct CDR3 sequences, under 25% of them singletons. The sample taken for sequencing was peripheral blood. The receptors here all came from a woman between 18 and 29 years old with stable Graves' hyperthyroidism.

The rearrangement links TRBV13 to TRBJ2-7; 9 nucleotides line up with TRBD2. The CDR3 is 15 amino acids. V dropped 5 bases and J dropped 0; count of bases not matched to a gene: 5. Germline CDR1 is PRHDT and CDR2 is FYEKMQ (reference sequence). CDR3 nucleotide sequence: TGTGCCAGCAGCGGGGGGACTAGCCGCTCCTACGAGCAGTACTTC. It is translated as CASSGGTSRSYEQYF.

The table lists this clonotype with many counts. The V gene is TRBV10-2, the J gene TRBJ2-7; TRBD2 matches at 9 bases. From germline, CDR1 is WSHSY and CDR2 SAAADI. The V segment lost 8 bases and the J segment 6 bases; nucleotides outside the gene matches: 8. This CDR3 is 13 amino acids long. This CDR3 is CASLEAGGSEQYF. The CDR3 nucleotides read TGCGCCAGCCTTGAAGCGGGAGGCAGCGAGCAGTACTTC.

The chain has TRBV6-1 and TRBJ2-7, with TRBD1 matching 10 bases. CDR1 is MNHNS, CDR2 SASEGT, per germline. The CDR3 totals 16 residues. Trimming took 1 base from V and 3 from J; bases not matched to a gene: 6. The CDR3 here is CASSEGTGGRFYEQYF. CDR3 coding DNA: TGTGCCAGCAGTGAAGGGACAGGGGGTCGCTTCTACGAGCAGTACTTC.

The chain carries TRBV18 and TRBJ2-6; 7 nucleotides agree with TRBD1. CDR1 KGHSH and CDR2 LQKENI come from the germline V gene. There are 17 residues in the CDR3. V lost 3 bases and J lost 3; bases outside the gene matches: 8. The CDR3, as DNA: TGTGCCAGCTCACCGAGGACAGGTGCTGATGGGGCCAACGTCCTGACTTTC. Translating gives CASSPRTGADGANVLTF.

This clonotype was recorded at least ten times. The V call is TRBV6-2 or TRBV6-3, the J call TRBJ1-5, with D possibly matching TRBD1 (5 bases). The CDR3 length is 19 residues. Germline CDR1 and CDR2: MNHEY and SVGEGT. Trimming stripped 0 bases from V and 0 bases from J, with 18 bases between. The CDR3 region is CASSYSLPDTGYSNQPQHF. CDR3 in DNA: TGTGCCAGCAGTTACTCTCTCCCGGACACCGGGTATAGCAATCAGCCCCAGCATTTT.

This clonotype was recorded a few times. The chain recombines TRBV5-1 with TRBJ2-2, with 8 bases aligning to TRBD2. Germline CDR1 SGHRS, CDR2 YFSETQ. The V gene end was trimmed by 2 bases and the J gene end by 4 bases; junction bases not matched to a gene: 4. The CDR3 is 15 residues long. The CDR3 is CASSFLAGSTGELFF. CDR3 nucleotides: TGCGCCAGCAGCTTCCTAGCGGGTAGCACCGGGGAGCTGTTTTTT.

This clonotype has at least ten counts. The chain recombines TRBV12-3 or TRBV12-4 with TRBJ2-7; D possibly corresponds to TRBD1 (6 bases). The CDR3 consists of 15 residues. Trimming removed 5 bases from V and 6 bases from J, with 20 bases in between. As DNA, the CDR3 is TGTGCCAGCAGTGGCAGTAGGGGGTATGGTAGCGAGCAGTACTTC. Translating gives CASSGSRGYGSEQYF.

The V gene is TRBV5-6, the J gene TRBJ2-7; D is perhaps TRBD2 (5 bases). Trimming pared 3 bases from V and 1 base from J, leaving 11 bases between. This CDR3 has 14 residues. The germline V gene has CDR1 SGHDT and CDR2 YYEEEE. The CDR3 DNA reads as TGTGCCAGCAGCTCCGACGGGGAATCCTACGAGCAGTACTTC. Protein: CASSSDGESYEQYF.

This clonotype was counted many times. The chain carries TRBV18 and TRBJ1-3; D is possibly TRBD1 (6 bases). Deletions cut 0 bases from V and 0 bases from J, with 12 bases between. Germline CDR1 KGHSH, CDR2 LQKENI. CDR3 length: 17 residues. The CDR3 spells CASSPPSGGPSGNTIYF. The CDR3 DNA reads TGTGCCAGCTCACCACCGTCGGGGGGCCCCTCTGGAAACACCATATATTTT. Combining the CDR3 with reference TRBV18 and TRBJ1-3 gives the whole variable domain NAGVMQNPRHLVRRRGQEARLRCSPMKGHSHVYWYRQLPEEGLKFMVYLQKENIIDESGMPKERFSAEFPKEGPSILRIQQVVRGDSAAYFCASSPPSGGPSGNTIYFGEGSWLTVV.

In this sample, this clonotype turned up many times. This sequence joins TRBV5-1 and TRBJ2-7; D possibly corresponds to TRBD2 (6 bases). Trimming removed 3 bases from V and 0 bases from J, with 10 bases in between. Germline CDR1 reads SGHRS; CDR2 reads YFSETQ. This CDR3 is built from 14 residues. Here the CDR3 reads CASSYAGYSYEQYF. CDR3 sequence (DNA): TGCGCCAGCAGCTATGCGGGATACTCCTACGAGCAGTACTTC.

This clonotype was recorded many times. The chain has TRBV12-3 or TRBV12-4 and TRBJ2-7; TRBD2 matches at 10 bases. This CDR3 contains 14 residues. V dropped 6 bases and J dropped 5; count of bases not matched to a gene: 7. This chain's CDR3 is CASSLLAGVNEQYF. For the CDR3, the DNA is TGTGCCAGCAGCCTGCTAGCGGGAGTGAACGAGCAGTACTTC.

This clonotype was observed at least ten times. This sequence joins TRBV13 and TRBJ2-5; the match to TRBD1 covers 10 bases. The CDR3 extends over 17 amino acids. Unmatched junction bases numbered 14, after V lost 5 bases and J lost 5 bases. Per the germline V gene, CDR1 is PRHDT and CDR2 is FYEKMQ (reference sequence). The CDR3 loop reads CASSPRAETGGGETQYF. CDR3 nucleotide sequence: TGTGCCAGCAGCCCGAGAGCCGAGACAGGGGGCGGCGAGACCCAGTACTTC.

This clonotype was seen many times. This chain connects TRBV14 to TRBJ2-7; D unresolved. This CDR3 region has 13 residues. Trimming took 8 bases from V and 3 from J, leaving 14 bases between them. CDR1 is SGHDN, CDR2 FVKESK, per germline. CDR3 DNA sequence: TGTGCCAGCGGTATGGGGTACCTCTACGAGCAGTACTTC. It is translated as CASGMGYLYEQYF.

This clonotype was observed at least ten times. The junction departs from germline at one end; a sequencing error may be responsible. This chain uses TRBV27 with TRBJ2-1, with 7 bases fitting TRBD2. CDR3 length equals 14 residues. The germline V gene has CDR1 MNHEY and CDR2 SMNVEV (reference sequence). CDR3 in DNA: TGTGCCAGCAGCCTAGCGGACCCCTACAATGGGCAGTTCTTC. Encoded protein: CASSLADPYNGQFF.

This clonotype was detected many times. The V gene is TRBV7-2, the J gene TRBJ2-5, with TRBD1 matching 8 bases. The length of the CDR3 is 15 residues. The V gene end was trimmed by 5 bases and the J gene end by 2 bases; junction bases not matched to a gene: 7. CDR1 is SGHTA, CDR2 FQGNSA, per germline. DNA of the CDR3: TGTGCCAGCAGCCAATGGACAGGGTGGCAAGAGACCCAGTACTTC. This encodes CASSQWTGWQETQYF. The full variable domain, its missing parts supplied by reference TRBV7-2 and TRBJ2-5, is GAGVSQSPSNKVTEKGKDVELRCDPISGHTALYWYRQSLGQGLEFLIYFQGNSAPDKSGLPSDRFSAERTGGSVSTLTIQRTQQEDSAVYLCASSQWTGWQETQYFGPGTRLLVL.

This clonotype was picked up a small number of times. This chain uses TRBV6-1 with TRBJ1-6; 7 bases match TRBD1. Per germline, CDR1 MNHNS and CDR2 SASEGT. CDR3 length: 15 amino acids. The junction had 7 bases not matched to a gene; V was cut back by 4 bases and J by 7 bases. CDR3 sequence reads: CASSARQGDNSPLHF. The CDR3 DNA sequence: TGTGCCAGCAGTGCCCGACAGGGCGACAATTCACCCCTCCACTTT.

Many counts were recorded for this clonotype. J is TRBJ2-7 and V is TRBV27, with D tentatively TRBD2 (5 bases). Germline CDR1 MNHEY, CDR2 SMNVEV (reference sequence). Trimming removed 8 bases at V and 2 bases at J, with 16 bases between. The CDR3 covers 14 residues. Here the CDR3 reads CASFTMGSPYEQYF. CDR3 nucleotides: TGTGCCAGCTTTACGATGGGGAGTCCCTACGAGCAGTACTTC.

The gene calls are TRBV2 and TRBJ2-5; 8 bases line up with TRBD1. The CDR3 length is 14 residues. V lost 9 bases and J lost 4; bases outside the gene matches: 10. Germline assignment: CDR1 SNHLY and CDR2 FYNNEI. The CDR3 coding sequence is TGTGCCAGTCGGGACAGGTTGCTTTCAGAGACCCAGTACTTC. Protein: CASRDRLLSETQYF.

This clonotype occurred many times. V gene TRBV2 combines with J gene TRBJ2-7, with D possibly TRBD2 on 6 matching bases. Trimming pared 5 bases from V and 3 bases from J, leaving 14 bases between. CDR3 size: 14 residues. Germline CDR1 reads SNHLY; CDR2 reads FYNNEI. The CDR3 sequence: CASSTGGGYYEQYF. The CDR3 region has the DNA TGTGCCAGCAGTACAGGAGGAGGGTACTACGAGCAGTACTTC.

This clonotype appeared many times. The rearrangement links TRBV7-9 to TRBJ1-1; weak D call: TRBD1 (5 bases). Trimming took 2 bases from V and 6 from J, leaving 10 bases between them. The germline V gene encodes CDR1 SEHNR and CDR2 FQNEAQ (reference sequence). The CDR3 covers 13 residues. This CDR3 is CASSLSGRAEAFF. The CDR3 nucleotides are TGTGCCAGCAGCTTAAGTGGCAGGGCTGAAGCTTTCTTT.

Many counts were recorded for this clonotype. The rearrangement uses TRBV6-1 and TRBJ1-2; weak D call: TRBD1 (5 bases). The CDR3 extends over 13 amino acids. The V gene lost 2 bases and the J gene lost 10 bases, with 14 bases spanning the gap. The germline V gene has CDR1 MNHNS and CDR2 SASEGT. The CDR3 DNA is TGTGCCAGCAGTGAATTGGCAGGGAAGTCCTACACCTTC. The encoded protein is CASSELAGKSYTF.

The chain couples TRBV11-2 to TRBJ1-1; no firm D call. This CDR3 region has 13 residues. The germline gives CDR1 SGHAT, CDR2 FQNNGV. V lost 3 bases, J lost 0 bases, and 5 bases lay in between. In DNA form, the CDR3 reads TGTGCCAGCAGCTTCATAATGAACACTGAAGCTTTCTTT. Protein sequence: CASSFIMNTEAFF.

The sample holds a few counts of this clonotype. This chain links TRBV7-8 with TRBJ2-6; D uncertain. This CDR3 region has 12 residues. Trimming took 5 bases from V and 5 from J, leaving 4 bases between them. Germline loops: CDR1 SGHVS, CDR2 FQNEAQ. The DNA of the CDR3 is TGTGCCAGCAGCCCCCGGGCCAACGTCCTGACTTTC. Translating it yields CASSPRANVLTF.

This clonotype was seen many times. The chain couples TRBV19 to TRBJ1-1; a weak D match, TRBD1 (6 bases). This CDR3 is 13 amino acids long. The V end lost 10 bases, the J end lost 0 bases, and 12 bases lay between the germline ends. The germline CDR1 and CDR2 sequences are LNHDA and SQIVND (reference sequence). The CDR3 DNA reads as TGTGCCATAAGCACAGGGTTGAACACTGAAGCTTTCTTT. This gives the protein CAISTGLNTEAFF.

This clonotype was recorded at least ten times. CDR3 sequence reads: CASSPRTSTNTGELFF. The CDR3 nucleotides are TGTGCCAGCAGCCCCAGGACTAGCACGAACACCGGGGAGCTGTTTTTT. The chain uses TRBV7-8 and TRBJ2-2; 8 nucleotides agree with TRBD2. V lost 5 bases to trimming and J lost 0 bases; unmatched junction nucleotides: 5. CDR3 length equals 16 residues. CDR1 SGHVS and CDR2 FQNEAQ come from the germline V gene.

This clonotype was detected ten times or more. The chain has TRBV24-1 and TRBJ2-7; D is undetermined. Germline CDR1 KGHDR, CDR2 SFDVKD. The CDR3 sequence is 12 residues long. Trimming shortened V by 10 bases and J by 0 bases, and 9 bases separated the two germline ends. The CDR3 nucleotides are TGTGCCACGTTACACATCTCCTACGAGCAGTACTTC. Encoded protein: CATLHISYEQYF.

In its sample, this clonotype was seen many times. A read error may explain this, as a much larger clone is one base away. The genes are TRBV28 and TRBJ2-5, with D unclear. The CDR3 length is 14 residues. Germline V lookup: CDR1 MDHEN, CDR2 SYDVKM. The CDR3 region is CASSFVRHQETKYF. The CDR3 DNA reads TGTGCCAGCAGTTTCGTACGGCACCAAGAGACCAAGTACTTC.

Turning to this clonotype: A much larger clone is a single base away; this may be a read error. The chain is built from TRBV28 and TRBJ1-1; a weak D match, TRBD1 (6 bases). The CDR3 consists of 14 residues. Germline lookup yields CDR1 MDHEN and CDR2 SYDVKM. The CDR3 coding sequence is TGTGCCTGCAGACCGGGACACTGGAACACTGAAGCTTTCTTT. Amino acid sequence: CACRPGHWNTEAFF.

In this sample, this clonotype turned up many times. The V and J genes are TRBV12-3 or TRBV12-4 and TRBJ1-2; a weak D match, TRBD1 (6 bases). Trimming cost V 8 bases and J 6 bases, with 16 bases left between them. The CDR3 extends over 13 amino acids. This chain's CDR3 is CASRNFAGDGYTF. In nucleotides, the CDR3 is TGTGCCAGCCGAAACTTTGCAGGGGATGGCTACACCTTC.

This clonotype appeared many times. The chain recombines TRBV6-5 with TRBJ1-2; 8 positions agree with TRBD1. V lost 1 base to trimming and J lost 7 bases; unmatched junction nucleotides: 11. This CDR3 has 16 amino acids. Germline V gene data show CDR1 as MNHEY and CDR2 as SVGAGI. The CDR3 here is CASSYWGRGRVGGYTF. For the CDR3, the DNA is TGTGCCAGCAGTTACTGGGGCAGGGGGCGCGTTGGTGGCTACACCTTC.